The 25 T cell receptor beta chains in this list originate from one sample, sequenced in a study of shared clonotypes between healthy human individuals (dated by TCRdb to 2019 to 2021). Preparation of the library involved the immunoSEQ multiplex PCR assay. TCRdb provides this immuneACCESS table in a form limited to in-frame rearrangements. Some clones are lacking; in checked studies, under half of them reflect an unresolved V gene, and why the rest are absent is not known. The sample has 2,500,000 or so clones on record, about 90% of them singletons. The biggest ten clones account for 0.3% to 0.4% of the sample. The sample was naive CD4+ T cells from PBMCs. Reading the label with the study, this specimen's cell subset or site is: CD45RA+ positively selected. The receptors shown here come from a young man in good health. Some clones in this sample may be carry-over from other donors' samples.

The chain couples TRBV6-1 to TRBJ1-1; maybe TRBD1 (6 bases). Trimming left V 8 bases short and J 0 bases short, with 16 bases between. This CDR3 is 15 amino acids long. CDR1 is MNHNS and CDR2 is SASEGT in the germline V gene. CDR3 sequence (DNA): TGTGCCAGCGCGCATTCAGGGGCCCTGAACACTGAAGCTTTCTTT. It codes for CASAHSGALNTEAFF.

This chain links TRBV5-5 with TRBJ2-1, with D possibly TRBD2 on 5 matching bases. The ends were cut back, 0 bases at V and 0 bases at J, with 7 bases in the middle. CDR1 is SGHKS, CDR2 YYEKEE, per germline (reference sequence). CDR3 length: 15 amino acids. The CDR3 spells CASSLGGSSYNEQFF. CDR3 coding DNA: TGTGCCAGCAGCTTGGGTGGGAGCTCCTACAATGAGCAGTTCTTC.

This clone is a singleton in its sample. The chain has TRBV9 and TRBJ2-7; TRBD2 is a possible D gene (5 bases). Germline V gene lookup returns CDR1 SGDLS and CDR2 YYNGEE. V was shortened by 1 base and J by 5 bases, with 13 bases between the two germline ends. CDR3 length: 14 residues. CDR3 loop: CASSVSSFGHEQYF. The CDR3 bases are TGTGCCAGCAGCGTATCTAGCTTCGGCCACGAGCAGTACTTC.

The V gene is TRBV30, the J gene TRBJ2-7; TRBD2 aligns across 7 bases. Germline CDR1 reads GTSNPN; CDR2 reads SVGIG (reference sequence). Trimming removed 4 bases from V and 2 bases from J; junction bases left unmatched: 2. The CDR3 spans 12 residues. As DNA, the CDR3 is TGTGCCTGGACTAGCGGCGCCTACGAGCAGTACTTC. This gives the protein CAWTSGAYEQYF.

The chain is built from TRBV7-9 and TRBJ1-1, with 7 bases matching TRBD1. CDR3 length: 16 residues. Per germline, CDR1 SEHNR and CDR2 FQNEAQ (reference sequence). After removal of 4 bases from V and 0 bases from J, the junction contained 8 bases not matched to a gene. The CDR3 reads CASSSITGALNTEAFF. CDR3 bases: TGTGCCAGCAGCTCAATAACAGGGGCCCTGAACACTGAAGCTTTCTTT.

CDR3 in amino acids: CATSNLGGTRKETQYF. The CDR3 DNA sequence: TGTGCCACCAGCAACCTAGGGGGTACTAGAAAAGAGACCCAGTACTTC. The gene calls are TRBV15 and TRBJ2-5, with D possibly matching TRBD1 (6 bases). Trimming removed 4 bases from V and 3 bases from J, with 18 bases in between. CDR1 and CDR2 (germline): LNHNV, YYDKDF (reference sequence). The CDR3 has 16 residues.

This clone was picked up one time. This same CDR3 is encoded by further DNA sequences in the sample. CDR3 nucleotides: TGTGCCAGCAGTAGACAGGGCTACGAGCAGTACTTC. Translating it yields CASSRQGYEQYF. The V call is TRBV6-5, the J call TRBJ2-7; 7 bases are shared with TRBD1. Germline V gene lookup returns CDR1 MNHEY and CDR2 SVGAGI. Germline trimming cut 5 bases from V and 3 bases from J; bases unmatched to any gene: 1. The CDR3 extends over 12 amino acids.

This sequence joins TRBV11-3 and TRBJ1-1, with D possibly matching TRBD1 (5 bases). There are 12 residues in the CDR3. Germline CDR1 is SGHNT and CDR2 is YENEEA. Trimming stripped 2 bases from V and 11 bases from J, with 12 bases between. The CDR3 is CASSLMEGPAFF. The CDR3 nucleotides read TGTGCCAGCAGCTTAATGGAGGGGCCGGCTTTCTTT.

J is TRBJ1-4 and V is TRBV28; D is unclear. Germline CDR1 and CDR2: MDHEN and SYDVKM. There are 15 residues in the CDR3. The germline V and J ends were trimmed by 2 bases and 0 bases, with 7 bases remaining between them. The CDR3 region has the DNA TGTGCCAGCAGTTTACAGCGAACAACTAATGAAAAACTGTTTTTT. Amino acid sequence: CASSLQRTTNEKLFF.

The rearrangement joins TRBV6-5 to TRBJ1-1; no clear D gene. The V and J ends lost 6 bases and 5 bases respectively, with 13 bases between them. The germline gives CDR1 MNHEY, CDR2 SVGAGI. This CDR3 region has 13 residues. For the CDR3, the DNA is TGTGCCAGCAGCAACGGGTGGGGAACTGAAGCTTTCTTT. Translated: CASSNGWGTEAFF.

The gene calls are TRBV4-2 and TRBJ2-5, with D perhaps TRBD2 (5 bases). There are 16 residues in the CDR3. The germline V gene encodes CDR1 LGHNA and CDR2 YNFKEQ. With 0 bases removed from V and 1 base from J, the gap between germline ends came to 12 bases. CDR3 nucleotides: TGTGCCAGCAGCCAAGAGGGAGTACGGAGCCAAGAGACCCAGTACTTC. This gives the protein CASSQEGVRSQETQYF.

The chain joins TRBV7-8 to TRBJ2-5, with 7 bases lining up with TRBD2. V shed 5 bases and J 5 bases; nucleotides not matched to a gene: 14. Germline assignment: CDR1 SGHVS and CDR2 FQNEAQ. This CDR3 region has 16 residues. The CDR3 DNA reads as TGTGCCAGCAGCCCCTCCCCGGGGGGATGGGTGGAGACCCAGTACTTC. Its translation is CASSPSPGGWVETQYF.

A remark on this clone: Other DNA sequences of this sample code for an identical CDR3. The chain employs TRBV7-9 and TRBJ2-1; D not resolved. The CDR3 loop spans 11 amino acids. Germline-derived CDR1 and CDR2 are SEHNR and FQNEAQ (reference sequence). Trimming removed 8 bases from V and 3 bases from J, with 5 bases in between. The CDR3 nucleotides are TGTGCCAGCTCTAACTACAATGAGCAGTTCTTC. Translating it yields CASSNYNEQFF.

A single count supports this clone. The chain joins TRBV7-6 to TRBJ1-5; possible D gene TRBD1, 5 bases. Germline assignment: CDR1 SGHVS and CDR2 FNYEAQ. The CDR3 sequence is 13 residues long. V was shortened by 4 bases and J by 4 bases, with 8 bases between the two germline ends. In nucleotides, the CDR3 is TGTGCCAGCAGCTCCCAGGGAAATCAGCCCCAGCATTTT. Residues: CASSSQGNQPQHF.

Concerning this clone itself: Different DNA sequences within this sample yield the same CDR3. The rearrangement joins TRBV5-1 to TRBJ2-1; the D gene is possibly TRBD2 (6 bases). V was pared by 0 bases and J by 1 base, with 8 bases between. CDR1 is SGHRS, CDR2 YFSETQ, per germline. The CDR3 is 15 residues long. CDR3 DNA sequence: TGCGCCAGCAGCTTGGATGGGGGGTCCTACAATGAGCAGTTCTTC. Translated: CASSLDGGSYNEQFF.

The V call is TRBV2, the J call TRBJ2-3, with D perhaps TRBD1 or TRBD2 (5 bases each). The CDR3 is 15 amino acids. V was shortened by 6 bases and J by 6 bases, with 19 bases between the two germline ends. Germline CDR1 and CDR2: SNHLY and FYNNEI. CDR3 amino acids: CASRRGGPQGDTQYF. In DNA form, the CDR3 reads TGTGCCAGCAGACGGGGCGGGCCCCAAGGGGATACGCAGTATTTT.

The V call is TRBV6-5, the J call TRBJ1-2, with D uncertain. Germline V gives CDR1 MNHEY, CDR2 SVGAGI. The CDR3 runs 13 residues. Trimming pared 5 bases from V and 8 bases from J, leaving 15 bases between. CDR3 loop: CASSNSRWAGYTF. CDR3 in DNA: TGTGCCAGCAGTAACAGCAGGTGGGCAGGCTACACCTTC.

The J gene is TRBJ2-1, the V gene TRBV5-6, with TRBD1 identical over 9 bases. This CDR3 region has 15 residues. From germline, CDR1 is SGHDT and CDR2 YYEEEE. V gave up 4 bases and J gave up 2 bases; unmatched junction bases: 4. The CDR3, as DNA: TGTGCCAGCAGCCCTACAGGGGGCCCCTACAATGAGCAGTTCTTC. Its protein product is CASSPTGGPYNEQFF.

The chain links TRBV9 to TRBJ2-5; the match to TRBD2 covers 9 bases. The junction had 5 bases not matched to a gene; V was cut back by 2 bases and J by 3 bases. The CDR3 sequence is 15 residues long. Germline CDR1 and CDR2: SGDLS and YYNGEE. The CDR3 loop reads CASSVEVAGEETQYF. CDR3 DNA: TGTGCCAGCAGCGTCGAAGTAGCGGGAGAAGAGACCCAGTACTTC.

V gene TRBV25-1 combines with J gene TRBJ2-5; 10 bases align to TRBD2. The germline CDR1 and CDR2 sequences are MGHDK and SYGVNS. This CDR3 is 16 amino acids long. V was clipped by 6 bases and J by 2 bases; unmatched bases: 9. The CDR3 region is CASSPGGAGGQETQYF. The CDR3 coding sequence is TGTGCCAGCAGCCCAGGGGGAGCGGGAGGGCAAGAGACCCAGTACTTC.

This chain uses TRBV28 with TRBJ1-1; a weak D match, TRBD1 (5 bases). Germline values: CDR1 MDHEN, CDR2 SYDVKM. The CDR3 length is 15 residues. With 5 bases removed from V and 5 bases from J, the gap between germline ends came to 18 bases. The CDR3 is CASSPPGASSTEAFF. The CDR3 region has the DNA TGTGCCAGCAGTCCCCCCGGGGCTTCTAGTACTGAAGCTTTCTTT.

This CDR3 is CASSPAFWSANYGYTF. Here the CDR3 DNA reads TGTGCCAGCTCACCGGCTTTTTGGTCGGCCAACTATGGCTACACCTTC. The chain recombines TRBV18 with TRBJ1-2; D is ambiguous. V was trimmed by 3 bases and J by 2 bases, leaving 16 bases between them. There are 16 residues in the CDR3. The germline V gene encodes CDR1 KGHSH and CDR2 LQKENI.

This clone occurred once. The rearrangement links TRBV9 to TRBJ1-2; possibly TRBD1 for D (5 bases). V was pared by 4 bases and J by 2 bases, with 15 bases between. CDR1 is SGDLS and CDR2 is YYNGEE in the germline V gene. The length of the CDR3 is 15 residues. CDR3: CASSTFGGGNYGYTF. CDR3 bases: TGTGCCAGCAGCACCTTTGGGGGGGGAAACTATGGCTACACCTTC.

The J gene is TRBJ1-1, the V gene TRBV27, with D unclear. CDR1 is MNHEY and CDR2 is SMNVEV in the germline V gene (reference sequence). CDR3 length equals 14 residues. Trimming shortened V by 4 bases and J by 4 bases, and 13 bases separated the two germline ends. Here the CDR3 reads CASSWATKGTEAFF. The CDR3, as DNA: TGTGCCAGCAGTTGGGCCACCAAGGGCACTGAAGCTTTCTTT.

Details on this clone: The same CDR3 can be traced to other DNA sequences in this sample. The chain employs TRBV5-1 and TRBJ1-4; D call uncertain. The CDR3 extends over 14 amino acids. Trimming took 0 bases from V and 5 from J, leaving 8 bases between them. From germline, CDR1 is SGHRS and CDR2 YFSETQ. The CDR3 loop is CASSLGAGNEKLFF. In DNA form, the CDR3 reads TGCGCCAGCAGCTTGGGGGCCGGGAATGAAAAACTGTTTTTT.